This T cell receptor (beta chain) comes out of a study of cytomegalovirus exposure and HLA in healthy donors. There are 14 residues in the CDR3. V was pared by 0 bases and J by 7 bases, with 12 bases between. Germline values: CDR1 SGHTA, CDR2 FQGTGA. In regard to this clone: Its antigen is as yet unknown.

PCR involved 60 Vbeta and 13 Jbeta primers. TCRdb's table, derived via immunoSEQ multiplex PCR, lists solely in-frame clones and lacks some. The sample includes roughly 110,000 clones, around 67% of them seen just once. Study observations and caveats: The authors enumerated over 150 TCR beta chains as linked to cytomegalovirus. No immune exposure information besides CMV serostatus was available.

Sequenced input: PBMCs. The sequence came from a woman in her 40s in good health and CMV-seropositive. The rearrangement uses TRBV7-3 and TRBJ1-2; weak D call: TRBD1 (5 bases). This CDR3 reads CASSLTSGGTGYTF. The DNA of the CDR3 is TGTGCCAGCAGCTTAACGTCGGGAGGGACTGGCTACACCTTC.